These 13 T cell receptor beta chains originate from one sample sequenced in a study of cytomegalovirus exposure and HLA in healthy donors (dated by TCRdb to 2016 to 2017). Libraries were built with the immunoSEQ multiplex PCR assay. For the multiplex PCR, a mixture combining 60 forward primers for TCR Vbeta segments and 13 reverse primers for TCR Jbeta segments was used. Held by TCRdb, this immuneACCESS table contains in-frame sequences only and omits some clones. Under half of the omission traces to an unresolved V gene where checked; the cause of the rest is unknown. For this sample the table gives about 120,000 clones, of which around 77% were detected only once. The ten largest account for under 6.5% of the sample. The source material was PBMCs. These TCRs come from a young man in good health and CMV-seropositive.

This chain uses TRBV6-5 with TRBJ1-1, with D unclear. Germline loops: CDR1 MNHEY, CDR2 SVGAGI. V dropped 5 bases and J dropped 1 base, with 14 bases sitting between them. The CDR3 is made up of 15 amino acids. CDR3 in DNA: TGTGCCAGCAGTCCCCGTGGCCGGGGGAACACTGAAGCTTTCTTT. This codes for CASSPRGRGNTEAFF.

The chain is built from TRBV5-6 and TRBJ1-4, with 8 bases identical to TRBD1. This CDR3 is built from 15 residues. CDR1 is SGHDT, CDR2 YYEEEE, per germline. V dropped 1 base and J dropped 8; count of bases not matched to a gene: 7. The CDR3 DNA is TGTGCCAGCAGCTTGCAGGGGGCGAGTGGGGAAAAACTGTTTTTT. Encoded protein: CASSLQGASGEKLFF. The full variable domain, its missing parts supplied by reference TRBV5-6 and TRBJ1-4, is DAGVTQSPTHLIKTRGQQVTLRCSPKSGHDTVSWYQQALGQGPQFIFQYYEEEERQRGNFPDRFSGHQFPNYSSELNVNALLLGDSALYLCASSLQGASGEKLFFGSGTQLSVL.

The rearrangement uses TRBV9 and TRBJ2-5; 7 bases map to TRBD1. From germline, CDR1 is SGDLS and CDR2 YYNGEE. V was pared by 4 bases and J by 4 bases, with 16 bases of the junction left unmatched. The CDR3 sequence is 17 residues long. In DNA form, the CDR3 reads TGTGCCAGCAGCCCATATCGACCAGGGGGTCAGGGAGAGACCCAGTACTTC. This gives the protein CASSPYRPGGQGETQYF.

Only one count was recorded for this clone. This chain links TRBV29-1 with TRBJ1-1; D is possibly TRBD1 (6 bases). Trimming cost V 6 bases and J 3 bases, with 14 bases left between them. In germline, CDR1 is SQVTM, CDR2 ANQGSEA. There are 13 residues in the CDR3. The CDR3 spells CSVPQGLDTEAFF. In DNA, the CDR3 is TGCAGCGTACCCCAGGGGTTGGACACTGAAGCTTTCTTT.

V usage is TRBV27 and J usage is TRBJ2-1, with 8 bases lining up with TRBD1. The CDR3 is made up of 13 amino acids. Germline CDR1 MNHEY, CDR2 SMNVEV (reference sequence). For the CDR3, the DNA is TGTGCGACCACAACAGGGGGAAACAATGAGCAGTTCTTC. Translated, it gives CATTTGGNNEQFF.

The chain combines TRBV2 with TRBJ1-1; 9 bases are a match to TRBD1. J was trimmed by 3 bases and V by 5 bases; bases with no gene match: 4. The germline V gene has CDR1 SNHLY and CDR2 FYNNEI. The CDR3 covers 14 residues. The CDR3 DNA reads TGTGCCAGCAGTCCCCGGACAGGGGACACTGAAGCTTTCTTT. This codes for CASSPRTGDTEAFF.

DNA for the CDR3: TGTGCCAGCAGCTCTCAACGGCTAGCGGGGACGGTCCGGGGTACGCAGTATTTT. Translating gives CASSSQRLAGTVRGTQYF. The chain couples TRBV11-2 to TRBJ2-3, with 9 bases aligning to TRBD2. V lost 4 bases to trimming and J lost 8 bases; unmatched junction nucleotides: 19. The germline V gene encodes CDR1 SGHAT and CDR2 FQNNGV. The CDR3 sequence is 18 residues long.

This chain uses TRBV5-6 with TRBJ1-4, with D possibly being TRBD1 (6 bases). Trimming took off 0 bases at V and 3 bases at J, with 6 bases between the two ends. The CDR3 length is 14 residues. CDR1 SGHDT and CDR2 YYEEEE come from the germline V gene. As DNA, the CDR3 is TGTGCCAGCAGCTTGGCAGGGGCTAATGAAAAACTGTTTTTT. It yields the protein CASSLAGANEKLFF.

The chain has TRBV4-2 and TRBJ2-7; TRBD2 agrees at 13 bases. Germline V gene data show CDR1 as LGHNA and CDR2 as YNFKEQ. The CDR3 covers 17 residues. V trimming: 3 bases; J trimming: 4 bases; junction bases outside the gene matches: 9. DNA of the CDR3: TGTGCCAGCAGCCACAAACTACCGGGACTAGCGGGGTACGAGCAGTACTTC. Protein sequence: CASSHKLPGLAGYEQYF.

The rearrangement joins TRBV19 to TRBJ2-5; D is undetermined. The germline V gene has CDR1 LNHDA and CDR2 SQIVND (reference sequence). This CDR3 has 13 residues. Trimming cost V 3 bases and J 2 bases, with 7 bases left between them. CDR3 coding DNA: TGTGCCAGTAGTATTCGCGGACAAGAGACCCAGTACTTC. It is translated as CASSIRGQETQYF. The full variable domain, rest sourced from reference TRBV19 and TRBJ2-5, is DGGITQSPKYLFRKEGQNVTLSCEQNLNHDAMYWYRQDPGQGLRLIYYSQIVNDFQKGDIAEGYSVSREKKESFPLTVTSAQKNPTAFYLCASSIRGQETQYFGPGTRLLVL.

This clone was detected only a few times. The chain carries TRBV27 and TRBJ2-7; TRBD1 matches 10 bases. The CDR3 is 14 residues long. V was clipped by 6 bases and J by 5 bases; unmatched bases: 7. Germline values: CDR1 MNHEY, CDR2 SMNVEV (reference sequence). For the CDR3, the DNA is TGTGCCAGCAGCCGCGGGACAGGGGCCAACGAGCAGTACTTC. It translates to CASSRGTGANEQYF.

This sequence joins TRBV15 and TRBJ2-1; TRBD2 might be the D (6 bases). This CDR3 spans 16 amino acids. Trimming took off 3 bases at V and 4 bases at J, with 16 bases between the two ends. Looked up from germline, CDR1 is LNHNV and CDR2 is YYDKDF (reference sequence). CDR3 in amino acids: CATSSANGGPYNEQFF. CDR3 sequence (DNA): TGTGCCACCAGCAGTGCGAACGGGGGACCTTACAATGAGCAGTTCTTC. The whole variable domain, filled in from reference TRBV15 and TRBJ2-1, reads DAMVIQNPRYQVTQFGKPVTLSCSQTLNHNVMYWYQQKSSQAPKLLFHYYDKDFNNEADTPDNFQSRRPNTSFCFLDIRSPGLGDTAMYLCATSSANGGPYNEQFFGPGTRLTVL.

V usage is TRBV5-6 and J usage is TRBJ1-2; TRBD1 might be the D (5 bases). Per germline, CDR1 SGHDT and CDR2 YYEEEE. Trimming pared 7 bases from V and 1 base from J, leaving 23 bases between. The CDR3 is 17 residues long. The CDR3 region has the DNA TGTGCCAGCCGCGGGGCAGGCTGGGGGACTGTTAACTATGGCTACACCTTC. It codes for CASRGAGWGTVNYGYTF.